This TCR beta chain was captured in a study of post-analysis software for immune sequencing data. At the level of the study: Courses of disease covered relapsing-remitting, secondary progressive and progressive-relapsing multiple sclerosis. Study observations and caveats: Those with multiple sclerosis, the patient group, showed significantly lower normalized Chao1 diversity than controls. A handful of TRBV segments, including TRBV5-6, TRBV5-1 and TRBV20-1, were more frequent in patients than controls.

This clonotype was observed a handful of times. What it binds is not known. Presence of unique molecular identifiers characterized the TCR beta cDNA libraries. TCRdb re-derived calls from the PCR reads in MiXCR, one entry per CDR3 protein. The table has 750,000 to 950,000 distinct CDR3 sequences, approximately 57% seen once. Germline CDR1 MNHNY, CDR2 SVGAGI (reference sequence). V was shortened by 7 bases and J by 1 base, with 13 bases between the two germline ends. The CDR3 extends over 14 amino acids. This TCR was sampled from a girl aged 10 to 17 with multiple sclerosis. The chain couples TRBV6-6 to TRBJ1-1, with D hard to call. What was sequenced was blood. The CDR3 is CASNLGRANTEAFF. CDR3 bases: TGTGCCAGCAACCTCGGTCGGGCGAACACTGAAGCTTTCTTT.